The 27 T cell receptor beta chains listed next were all sequenced from one sample in a study of Ad26.COV2.S vaccination and SARS-CoV-2 variants. The treatment: some 20 received Ad26.COV2.S at low or high dose, single or two shots; five or six received placebo; per-sample allocation not given. Day 63 after the first injection of vaccine or placebo was the sampling time. The repertoire was sequenced with immunoSEQ multiplex PCR; TCRdb's copy has only in-frame clones and lacks some. The repertoire holds fewer than 900,000 clones, with more than 80% as singletons. Sequenced here: peripheral blood, sampled in a trial of Ad26.COV2.S vaccine versus placebo. Receptor source: a person between 18 and 59 years old who received the Ad26.COV2.S COVID-19 vaccine or a placebo.

The rearrangement links TRBV30 to TRBJ1-1; D may be TRBD1 (6 bases). Germline loops: CDR1 GTSNPN, CDR2 SVGIG (reference sequence). The CDR3 is 12 residues long. V lost 3 bases, J lost 4 bases, and 9 bases lay in between. CDR3 protein: CAWRQGFTEAFF. The CDR3 nucleotides are TGTGCCTGGAGACAGGGTTTCACTGAAGCTTTCTTT.

Worth noting for this clone: The same CDR3 is also encoded by other DNA sequences in this sample. The chain is built from TRBV5-1 and TRBJ2-2; no clear D. Trimming stripped 0 bases from V and 1 base from J, with 4 bases between. The CDR3 spans 14 residues. Per germline, CDR1 SGHRS and CDR2 YFSETQ. This CDR3 is CASSLDLNTGELFF. The CDR3 DNA follows: TGCGCCAGCAGCTTGGATCTGAACACCGGGGAGCTGTTTTTT. Full variable domain (rest looked up from reference TRBV5-1 and TRBJ2-2): KAGVTQTPRYLIKTRGQQVTLSCSPISGHRSVSWYQQTPGQGLQFLFEYFSETQRNKGNFPGRFSGRQFSNSRSEMNVSTLELGDSALYLCASSLDLNTGELFFGEGSRLTVL.

The rearrangement joins TRBV5-1 to TRBJ1-2; D not resolved. The CDR3 runs to 12 residues. Trimming stripped 3 bases from V and 6 bases from J, with 9 bases between. The germline V gene encodes CDR1 SGHRS and CDR2 YFSETQ. The CDR3 reads CASSSQEHGYTF. DNA for the CDR3: TGCGCCAGCAGCTCCCAGGAACATGGCTACACCTTC.

The J gene is TRBJ1-1, the V gene TRBV5-1; 8 bases are a match to TRBD1. This CDR3 region has 17 residues. Germline-derived CDR1 and CDR2 are SGHRS and YFSETQ. The ends lost 5 bases at V and 0 bases at J; junction bases unmatched: 12. Here the CDR3 reads CASRRNTGGLLNTEAFF. Here the CDR3 DNA reads TGCGCCAGCAGACGAAACACAGGGGGTCTGTTGAACACTGAAGCTTTCTTT.

The V and J genes are TRBV19 and TRBJ2-1; 12 bases line up with TRBD2. The CDR3 has 15 residues. In germline, CDR1 is LNHDA, CDR2 SQIVND (reference sequence). With 8 bases clipped from V and 7 bases from J, the junction kept 9 bases outside the gene matches. CDR3 loop: CASRPTSGGRNEQFF. CDR3 nucleotide sequence: TGTGCCAGTCGCCCGACTAGCGGGGGAAGGAATGAGCAGTTCTTC.

This clone was seen a few times. The V gene is TRBV6-4, the J gene TRBJ2-2, with TRBD2 matching 10 bases. V was pared by 3 bases and J by 6 bases, with 7 bases of the junction left unmatched. Germline V CDR1 and CDR2: MRHNA, SNTAGT. This CDR3 region has 16 residues. The CDR3 region is CASSERLAGESGELFF. CDR3 DNA sequence: TGTGCCAGCAGTGAGAGGCTAGCGGGAGAATCCGGGGAGCTGTTTTTT.

The chain joins TRBV4-1 to TRBJ2-4; 14 bases map to TRBD2. Germline trimming cut 4 bases from V and 5 bases from J; bases unmatched to any gene: 7. CDR3 length: 17 amino acids. Germline V gives CDR1 MGHRA, CDR2 YSYEKL. The DNA of the CDR3 is TGCGCCAGCAGCCCGGGACTAGCGGGAGCTGCTCAAAACATTCAGTACTTC. It encodes CASSPGLAGAAQNIQYF.

The rearrangement uses TRBV7-9 and TRBJ2-1; D remains ambiguous. The CDR3 length is 15 residues. V was pared by 5 bases and J by 0 bases, with 11 bases between. In germline, CDR1 is SEHNR, CDR2 FQNEAQ (reference sequence). CDR3 in DNA: TGTGCCAGCAGCCTTCTCTTAAGCTCCTACAATGAGCAGTTCTTC. Encoded protein: CASSLLLSSYNEQFF.

The chain combines TRBV3-1 (or the pseudogene TRBV3-2) with TRBJ2-5; 9 bases match TRBD2. With V trimmed by 4 bases and J by 3 bases, 6 bases remained unmatched. The CDR3 runs to 15 residues. Germline-derived CDR1 and CDR2 are LGHDT and YNNKEL (reference sequence). In nucleotides, the CDR3 is TGTGCCAGCAGCCGACCTAGCGGGGTCGAAGAGACCCAGTACTTC. Protein: CASSRPSGVEETQYF.

This clone was seen a single time. The rearrangement joins TRBV3-1 (or the pseudogene TRBV3-2) to TRBJ2-7; D is ambiguous. V lost 4 bases to trimming and J lost 2 bases, with 9 bases between them. Germline lookup yields CDR1 LGHDT and CDR2 YNNKEL (reference sequence). The CDR3 extends over 13 amino acids. The CDR3, as DNA: TGTGCCAGCAGCCGGGCAGGCACCTACGAGCAGTACTTC. Amino acid sequence: CASSRAGTYEQYF.

The chain carries TRBV2 and TRBJ1-2, with TRBD1 as a possible D gene (5 bases). V shed 3 bases and J shed 4 bases, with 9 bases lying between them. Germline lookup yields CDR1 SNHLY and CDR2 FYNNEI. The CDR3 consists of 13 residues. DNA of the CDR3: TGTGCCAGCAGTGAGTGGCAGGGCTATGGCTACACCTTC. Translating gives CASSEWQGYGYTF.

This clone was picked up one time. V usage is TRBV18 and J usage is TRBJ2-5; perhaps TRBD1 as D (5 bases). Germline lookup yields CDR1 KGHSH and CDR2 LQKENI. This CDR3 contains 13 residues. With 5 bases removed from V and 4 bases from J, the gap between germline ends came to 11 bases. The CDR3 sequence: CASSEDTGETQYF. Written as DNA, the CDR3 is TGTGCCAGCTCAGAGGACACGGGAGAGACCCAGTACTTC.

The table lists this clone with a count of one. CDR3 DNA: TGTGCCAGCAGCTTATCACAGGGGGCGACAGGCTACGAGCAGTACTTC. This gives the protein CASSLSQGATGYEQYF. V gene TRBV7-8 combines with J gene TRBJ2-7; 9 bases match TRBD1. Germline assignment: CDR1 SGHVS and CDR2 FQNEAQ. The V and J ends lost 2 bases and 3 bases, in that order; junction bases with no gene match: 8. This CDR3 has 16 amino acids. Drawing the rest from reference TRBV7-8 and TRBJ2-7, the complete variable domain is GAGVSQSPRYKVAKRGQDVALRCDPISGHVSLFWYQQALGQGPEFLTYFQNEAQLDKSGLPSDRFFAERPEGSVSTLKIQRTQQEDSAVYLCASSLSQGATGYEQYFGPGTRLTVT.

Comment on this clone: Other DNA sequences from this sample encode an identical CDR3 as well. The chain recombines TRBV7-9 with TRBJ1-5; unclear D gene. The ends were cut back, 3 bases at V and 4 bases at J, with 7 bases in the middle. The CDR3 sequence is 13 residues long. Germline loops: CDR1 SEHNR, CDR2 FQNEAQ (reference sequence). The CDR3 is CASSLAVNQPQHF. CDR3 coding DNA: TGTGCCAGCAGCTTGGCAGTGAATCAGCCCCAGCATTTT.

Notes on this clone: Other DNA sequences in this specimen translate into the identical CDR3. The chain joins TRBV18 to TRBJ1-2, with 8 bases identical to TRBD1. Germline trimming cut 6 bases from V and 5 bases from J; bases unmatched to any gene: 5. Germline V gene sequence: CDR1 KGHSH, CDR2 LQKENI. The CDR3 sequence is 13 residues long. The CDR3 DNA is TGTGCCAGCTCTCCGGACAGGGAATATGGCTACACCTTC. It codes for CASSPDREYGYTF.

This clone occurred a few times. V is TRBV18 and J is TRBJ2-1; 7 nucleotides agree with TRBD2. The CDR3 loop spans 15 amino acids. V was pared by 4 bases and J by 5 bases, with 8 bases of the junction left unmatched. CDR1 and CDR2 from the germline V gene are KGHSH and LQKENI. This CDR3 is CASSQPKTSDNEQFF. CDR3 sequence (DNA): TGTGCCAGCTCACAACCCAAAACTAGCGACAATGAGCAGTTCTTC.

This clone was seen just once. The rearrangement uses TRBV12-5 and TRBJ1-1; D remains unclear. CDR1 is LGHNT, CDR2 FRNRAP, per germline. CDR3 length: 16 amino acids. The V gene lost 2 bases and the J gene lost 4 bases, with 17 bases spanning the gap. The CDR3 DNA follows: TGTGCTAGTGGTTTGCCTAGTCGCTGGGAGGGCACTGAAGCTTTCTTT. Translation gives CASGLPSRWEGTEAFF.

This clone was detected ten times or more. The J gene is TRBJ1-1, the V gene TRBV11-1, with D unclear. There are 13 residues in the CDR3. V gave up 5 bases and J gave up 0 bases, with 7 bases separating them. CDR1 is SGHAT, CDR2 FQDESV, per germline (reference sequence). The CDR3 spells CASSKHVNTEAFF. As DNA, the CDR3 is TGTGCCAGCAGCAAACATGTGAACACTGAAGCTTTCTTT.

This clone was observed a single time. V usage is TRBV5-6 and J usage is TRBJ2-2, with 11 bases matching TRBD2. CDR3 length: 17 residues. Germline V gene lookup returns CDR1 SGHDT and CDR2 YYEEEE. The junction had 6 bases not matched to a gene; V was cut back by 0 bases and J by 5 bases. DNA of the CDR3: TGTGCCAGCAGCTTGGCACTAGCGGGAGTTCAGACCGGGGAGCTGTTTTTT. This translates into CASSLALAGVQTGELFF.

This clone was found once. The rearrangement links TRBV20-1 to TRBJ2-1; the D gene is possibly TRBD2 (5 bases). V lost 3 bases and J lost 10, with 16 bases in between. Germline values: CDR1 DFQATT, CDR2 SNEGSKA (reference sequence). This CDR3 is built from 13 residues. Written as DNA, the CDR3 is TGCAGTGCTAGTCGTGGCGGGCGCGAGGAGCAGTTCTTC. It translates to CSASRGGREEQFF.

J is TRBJ1-6 and V is TRBV4-2, with D possibly being TRBD1 (5 bases). The CDR3 sequence is 21 residues long. Trimming removed 0 bases from V and 0 bases from J, with 21 bases in between. Germline V gene lookup returns CDR1 LGHNA and CDR2 YNFKEQ. The CDR3 DNA follows: TGTGCCAGCAGCCAAGACCCAAACCTAGGGGCCCGAAGCTCCTATAATTCACCCCTCCACTTT. Its translation: CASSQDPNLGARSSYNSPLHF.

The J gene is TRBJ2-7, the V gene TRBV20-1; no firm D call. Between the trimmed V and J ends, which lost 3 bases and 2 bases, there was a span of 8 bases. The CDR3 totals 12 residues. CDR1 is DFQATT, CDR2 SNEGSKA, per germline (reference sequence). The DNA for the CDR3 is TGCAGTGCTAGTTCGGCTCCCTACGAGCAGTACTTC. Translation: CSASSAPYEQYF.

The chain links TRBV21-1 to TRBJ2-3; the table names TRBD2, a call not compared with the DNA. TRBV21-1 is a pseudogene segment. This CDR3 is 17 amino acids long. The CDR3 here is CASSIPRGLADTDTQYF. The CDR3 bases are TGTGCCAGCAGCATCCCGCGAGGGCTAGCGGACACAGATACGCAGTATTTT.

V is TRBV9 and J is TRBJ2-7, with 10 positions matching TRBD1. The V segment lost 1 base and the J segment 2 bases; nucleotides outside the gene matches: 6. Germline values: CDR1 SGDLS, CDR2 YYNGEE. The CDR3 spans 16 residues. The CDR3 protein is CASSVTAGTGAYEQYF. The CDR3 DNA sequence: TGTGCCAGCAGCGTAACTGCCGGGACAGGGGCCTACGAGCAGTACTTC. Based on the CDR3 plus reference TRBV9 and TRBJ2-7, the full variable domain is DSGVTQTPKHLITATGQRVTLRCSPRSGDLSVYWYQQSLDQGLQFLIQYYNGEERAKGNILERFSAQQFPDLHSELNLSSLELGDSALYFCASSVTAGTGAYEQYFGPGTRLTVT.

V and J are TRBV2 and TRBJ1-1; 8 bases are a match to TRBD1. The ends lost 6 bases at V and 0 bases at J; junction bases unmatched: 0. The germline CDR1 and CDR2 sequences are SNHLY and FYNNEI. The CDR3 consists of 13 residues. The CDR3 nucleotides read TGTGCCAGCAGGGACAGGGTGAACACTGAAGCTTTCTTT. Its protein is CASRDRVNTEAFF.

This chain joins TRBV21-1 and TRBJ1-1; the table names TRBD1, a call not compared with the DNA. TRBV21-1 is an annotated pseudogene. The CDR3 extends over 16 amino acids. CDR3 sequence: CASSHPGTASRTEAFF. The CDR3 DNA reads as TGTGCCAGCAGCCATCCCGGGACAGCCTCTCGGACTGAAGCTTTCTTT.

The CDR3 nucleotides read TGTGCCAGCAGCCCAGCGGGTTACTCCTACAATGAGCAGTTCTTC. As protein: CASSPAGYSYNEQFF. The chain is built from TRBV3-1 (or the pseudogene TRBV3-2) and TRBJ2-1; D is possibly TRBD2 (6 bases). Per the germline V gene, CDR1 is LGHDT and CDR2 is YNNKEL (reference sequence). The CDR3 spans 15 residues. Deletions cut 4 bases from V and 0 bases from J, with 10 bases between.